These 15 T cell receptor beta chains originate from one sample sequenced in a study of neurological immune-mediated disorders. TCRdb processed the 5' RACE reads anew with MiXCR; each CDR3 protein has one entry. The data contain around 23,000 distinct CDR3 sequences, roughly 13% of them singletons. Sequenced sample: PBMCs. These receptors were collected from a woman aged 40 to 50 with HTLV-1-associated myelopathy (HAM/TSP).

V is TRBV10-3 and J is TRBJ2-2, with a weak D call TRBD2 (6 bases). The CDR3 covers 16 residues. The germline V and J ends were trimmed by 6 bases and 0 bases, with 14 bases remaining between them. The V gene's germline CDR1 is ENHRY and CDR2 SYGVKD. The CDR3 DNA sequence: TGTGCCATCAGCTCAAGCGGGTCCGCGAACACCGGGGAGCTGTTTTTT. The encoded protein is CAISSSGSANTGELFF.

This clonotype showed up many times. The chain joins TRBV2 to TRBJ1-2; weak D call: TRBD1 (6 bases). The CDR3 loop spans 15 amino acids. Germline CDR1 is SNHLY and CDR2 is FYNNEI. Trimming left V 7 bases short and J 4 bases short, with 19 bases between. CDR3 nucleotides: TGTGCCAGCAAACCCCTCGATATACAGGGCTATGGCTACACCTTC. The encoded protein is CASKPLDIQGYGYTF.

There are many counts of this clonotype. The chain recombines TRBV5-1 with TRBJ1-2; D possibly corresponds to TRBD1 (6 bases). The V gene lost 4 bases and the J gene lost 4 bases, with 11 bases spanning the gap. The CDR3 extends over 13 amino acids. Germline V CDR1 and CDR2: SGHRS, YFSETQ. In DNA form, the CDR3 reads TGCGCCAGCAGCCCGGACAGCGGCTATGGCTACACCTTC. This encodes CASSPDSGYGYTF.

The J gene is TRBJ2-2, the V gene TRBV5-1; D not certain. Germline-derived CDR1 and CDR2 are SGHRS and YFSETQ. The V end was cut by 1 base, the J end by 4 bases, with 8 bases between. The CDR3 sequence is 14 residues long. CDR3 sequence (DNA): TGCGCCAGCAGCTTGAATACCGGCACCGGGGAGCTGTTTTTT. Protein sequence: CASSLNTGTGELFF.

The sample holds many counts of this clonotype. The CDR3 DNA reads as TGTGCCAGCAGCACGGGGGGGGCAGTCTACGAGCAGTACTTC. Translating it yields CASSTGGAVYEQYF. The chain has TRBV5-6 and TRBJ2-7, with TRBD2 identical over 8 bases. Losses at the gene ends were 4 bases for V and 3 bases for J; bases not matched to a gene: 6. There are 14 residues in the CDR3. From germline, CDR1 is SGHDT and CDR2 YYEEEE. The whole variable domain, filled in from reference TRBV5-6 and TRBJ2-7, reads DAGVTQSPTHLIKTRGQQVTLRCSPKSGHDTVSWYQQALGQGPQFIFQYYEEEERQRGNFPDRFSGHQFPNYSSELNVNALLLGDSALYLCASSTGGAVYEQYFGPGTRLTVT.

This clonotype was recorded many times. V gene TRBV20-1 combines with J gene TRBJ2-3; 8 bases are shared with TRBD1. Germline-derived CDR1 and CDR2 are DFQATT and SNEGSKA (reference sequence). The CDR3 totals 15 residues. V dropped 2 bases and J dropped 8; count of bases not matched to a gene: 12. The CDR3 reads CSARHRGVSFGTQYF. CDR3 sequence (DNA): TGCAGTGCTAGACACAGGGGGGTCTCTTTTGGTACGCAGTATTTT.

On this clonotype: This clone may be a read error of a much larger clone one base away. This rearrangement joins TRBV5-5 to TRBJ2-2; 9 bases fit TRBD1. This CDR3 has 16 residues. Germline V lookup: CDR1 SGHKS, CDR2 YYEKEE (reference sequence). Germline trimming cut 4 bases from V and 4 bases from J; bases unmatched to any gene: 8. The CDR3 DNA follows: TGTGCCAGCAGCACTGGACAGGGGATGACCACCGGGGAGCTGTTTTTT. Protein: CASSTGQGMTTGELFF.

In its sample, this clonotype was seen many times. The V call is TRBV5-1, the J call TRBJ1-5; no clear D. Germline V lookup: CDR1 SGHRS, CDR2 YFSETQ. The CDR3 is 15 residues long. Trimming pared 0 bases from V and 2 bases from J, leaving 9 bases between. CDR3 DNA: TGCGCCAGCAGCTTGGGCGCGGAGCGCAATCAGCCCCAGCATTTT. As protein: CASSLGAERNQPQHF. The full variable domain, rest sourced from reference TRBV5-1 and TRBJ1-5, is KAGVTQTPRYLIKTRGQQVTLSCSPISGHRSVSWYQQTPGQGLQFLFEYFSETQRNKGNFPGRFSGRQFSNSRSEMNVSTLELGDSALYLCASSLGAERNQPQHFGDGTRLSIL.

This clonotype was counted at least ten times. The chain carries TRBV12-3 or TRBV12-4 and TRBJ2-3, with TRBD2 identical over 12 bases. This CDR3 has 15 amino acids. The trim removed 5 bases at V and 4 bases at J, leaving 4 bases unmatched. The DNA of the CDR3 is TGTGCCAGCAGTCCTAGCGGGGGGGCGGCAGATACGCAGTATTTT. This encodes CASSPSGGAADTQYF.

The J gene is TRBJ1-1, the V gene TRBV4-1; D possibly corresponds to TRBD1 (6 bases). The V and J ends lost 4 bases and 5 bases respectively, with 17 bases between them. CDR1 is MGHRA and CDR2 is YSYEKL in the germline V gene. CDR3 length: 15 amino acids. This chain's CDR3 is CASSLGGPDVTEAFF. As DNA, the CDR3 is TGCGCCAGCAGCCTAGGGGGTCCGGACGTGACTGAAGCTTTCTTT.

This clonotype was observed at least ten times. CDR3 loop: CASSLEGSTGKNEQFF. CDR3 in DNA: TGCGCCAGCAGCTTGGAGGGGAGCACGGGAAAGAATGAGCAGTTCTTC. The chain links TRBV5-1 to TRBJ2-1; tentatively, D is TRBD1 or TRBD2 (5 bases each). This CDR3 comprises 16 residues. Germline V lookup: CDR1 SGHRS, CDR2 YFSETQ. Trimming took 0 bases from V and 7 from J, leaving 17 bases between them.

V and J are TRBV27 and TRBJ2-4; 11 nucleotides align to TRBD1. The CDR3 extends over 16 amino acids. V trimming: 5 bases; J trimming: 6 bases; junction bases outside the gene matches: 9. Germline V lookup: CDR1 MNHEY, CDR2 SMNVEV (reference sequence). The CDR3 region has the DNA TGTGCCAGCAGTCCGACGGACAGGGGGCCCGTAAACATTCAGTACTTC. Encoded protein: CASSPTDRGPVNIQYF.

This clonotype was counted between two and nine times. The V call is TRBV18, the J call TRBJ2-5, with TRBD1 matching 11 bases. The CDR3 is made up of 15 amino acids. V trimming: 5 bases; J trimming: 5 bases; junction bases outside the gene matches: 7. Germline CDR1 reads KGHSH; CDR2 reads LQKENI. Written as DNA, the CDR3 is TGTGCCAGCTCAGAACCGGGACAGGGGGACGAGACCCAGTACTTC. It codes for CASSEPGQGDETQYF.

The sample holds many counts of this clonotype. The chain couples TRBV5-1 to TRBJ2-3, with 7 bases that match TRBD1. Germline values: CDR1 SGHRS, CDR2 YFSETQ. The CDR3 consists of 14 residues. V was clipped by 0 bases and J by 4 bases; unmatched bases: 2. The CDR3 here is CASSLGQGADTQYF. The CDR3 region has the DNA TGCGCCAGCAGCTTGGGACAGGGAGCAGATACGCAGTATTTT.

In this sample, this clonotype turned up many times. The J gene is TRBJ1-4, the V gene TRBV10-3; D is possibly TRBD1 (5 bases). V lost 7 bases to trimming and J lost 4 bases, with 10 bases between them. This CDR3 is built from 13 residues. The germline CDR1 and CDR2 sequences are ENHRY and SYGVKD. The CDR3 loop is CAINGGFNEKLFF. For the CDR3, the DNA is TGTGCCATCAATGGGGGATTTAATGAAAAACTGTTTTTT.